The rows below give T cell receptor beta chains drawn from one sample of a study of cytomegalovirus exposure and HLA in healthy donors. TCRdb's copy holds only in-frame clones and misses some; the assay was immunoSEQ multiplex PCR. The sample lists a few hundred thousand clones, about 90% occurring once. Sample: PBMCs. The receptor source for this set is a woman aged 18 to 35 in good health and CMV-seronegative. CDR3s include the opening cysteine and the closing phenylalanine or tryptophan. A D gene is named only where the DNA matches it firmly. Only part of the rows carry a size: once, few, many, or a class if the clone is expanded.

V	D	size	J	CDR3	DNA
TRBV5-1	.	.	TRBJ1-4	CASSLTGSNEKLFF	TGCGCCAGCAGCTTGACCGGGTCAAATGAAAAACTGTTTTTT
TRBV7-2	.	.	TRBJ2-5	CASSFPSAAQYF	TGTGCCAGCAGCTTTCCTAGCGCTGCCCAGTACTTC
TRBV4-1	.	.	TRBJ2-7	CASSPYGDNYEQYF	TGCGCCAGCAGCCCATACGGGGATAACTACGAGCAGTACTTC
TRBV4-1	.	once	TRBJ1-2	CASSPPHLVRRDGMSGYTF	TGCGCCAGCAGCCCCCCCCACCTCGTGAGGCGGGATGGAATGAGTGGCTACACCTTC
TRBV18	.	.	TRBJ2-7	CASSPPRTGNYEQYF	TGTGCCAGCTCACCACCACGAACAGGAAACTACGAGCAGTACTTC
TRBV28	TRBD1	.	TRBJ1-3	CASTPTGPGNTIYF	TGTGCCAGCACCCCGACAGGGCCTGGAAACACCATATATTTT
TRBV6-5	.	.	TRBJ1-1	CASSYSARLNTEAFF	TGTGCCAGCAGTTACTCGGCCAGGCTGAACACTGAAGCTTTCTTT
TRBV7-2	.	.	TRBJ2-3	CASSFDSSYGDTQYF	TGTGCCAGCAGCTTCGACTCCTCTTATGGGGATACGCAGTATTTT
TRBV7-9	TRBD2	.	TRBJ2-1	CASSWGTSGNGPKFF	TGTGCCAGCAGCTGGGGGACTAGCGGGAACGGCCCTAAGTTCTTC
TRBV4-2	TRBD2	.	TRBJ2-7	CASSLGPGGFDEQYF	TGTGCCAGCAGCCTAGGGCCGGGGGGATTCGACGAGCAGTACTTC
TRBV7-7	TRBD1	.	TRBJ2-5	CASSATGVSTETQYF	TGTGCTAGCAGCGCCACAGGGGTTAGTACGGAGACCCAGTACTTC
TRBV11-3	TRBD1	once	TRBJ2-7	CASSLRQGASEQYF	TGTGCCAGCAGCTTAAGACAGGGGGCGTCCGAGCAGTACTTC
TRBV5-4	TRBD2	.	TRBJ2-1	CASSLGGGLAGPSYNEQFF	TGTGCCAGCAGCTTGGGCGGGGGGTTAGCGGGACCTTCCTACAATGAGCAGTTCTTC
TRBV7-9	.	many	TRBJ2-7	CASSSRGDEQYF	TGTGCCAGCAGCAGCCGGGGAGACGAGCAGTACTTC
TRBV27	TRBD1	once	TRBJ2-1	CASSSTGSYNEQFF	TGTGCCAGCAGTTCGACAGGGAGCTACAATGAGCAGTTCTTC
TRBV28	.	.	TRBJ1-2	CASIPGKHNYGYTF	TGTGCCAGCATTCCGGGAAAACATAACTATGGCTACACCTTC
TRBV2	TRBD2	.	TRBJ2-3	CASSELAGSPITQYF	TGTGCCAGCAGTGAATTAGCGGGGAGCCCAATTACGCAGTATTTT
TRBV11-2	.	.	TRBJ1-1	CASSLNSGTEAFF	TGTGCCAGCAGCTTAAACAGTGGGACTGAAGCTTTCTTT
TRBV27	TRBD1	.	TRBJ2-7	CASSPGTGGYEQYF	TGTGCCAGCAGTCCCGGGACAGGGGGCTACGAGCAGTACTTC
TRBV28	.	.	TRBJ1-5	CASTPSGNQPQHF	TGTGCCAGCACCCCTAGTGGGAATCAGCCCCAGCATTTT
TRBV29-1	TRBD2	once	TRBJ2-5	CSGGDYREGGTQYF	TGCAGCGGGGGGGACTATAGGGAGGGAGGGACCCAGTACTTC
TRBV5-4	.	once	TRBJ1-2	CASSSLGGTNYGYTF	TGTGCCAGCAGCTCATTGGGGGGAACAAACTATGGCTACACCTTC
TRBV6-6	.	once	TRBJ2-2	CASKWLGELFF	TGTGCCAGCAAATGGCTCGGGGAGCTGTTTTTT
TRBV7-8	TRBD2	.	TRBJ2-7	CASSFTYPGLATYEQYF	TGTGCCAGCAGCTTCACATATCCGGGACTAGCGACCTACGAGCAGTACTTC